This TCR beta chain was captured by sequencing in a study of blood T cell repertoires in COVID-19. Germline CDR1 is SGHDT and CDR2 is YYEEEE. The CDR3 has 15 residues. V dropped 4 bases and J dropped 8 bases, with 21 bases sitting between them. This clone appeared once. Method: immunoSEQ multiplex PCR; TCRdb's copy keeps in-frame clones and lacks some. The sample holds under 450,000 clones; approximately 90% are singletons and the top ten take roughly an eighth. This chain joins TRBV5-6 and TRBJ1-2; D call uncertain. Sequenced material: peripheral blood. The sequence derives from a woman aged 50 to 65 with COVID-19, enrolled during active disease. For the CDR3, the DNA is TGTGCCAGCAGCCCGATTCGTCTTCCTATATGGGGCTACACCTTC. Amino acid sequence: CASSPIRLPIWGYTF.